The present T cell receptor (beta chain) was sequenced within a study of blood T cell repertoires in COVID-19 (dated by TCRdb to the early 2020s). Turning to the overall study: The collaborator samples originated in the United States, Italy and Spain and spanned the acute and convalescent phases of COVID-19. The samples were drawn from two sources: the first 160 participants of the ongoing ImmuneRACE study, and over 1,000 subjects contributed by 6 global collaborators. The sample metadata nearly always contained a de-identified subject ID, COVID-19 status, age in years and sex. The dataset comprised deeply sampled blood TCRbeta repertoires from subjects exposed to, actively infected with, or recovered from COVID-19. The repertoires were released in a freely available public database meant as a resource for research on the immune response to SARS-CoV-2. The material from the prospective study consisted of cDNA or gDNA derived from T cells, B-cell-depleted T cells, or PBMCs. Where HLA class I and class II types were available, the types were taken from metadata supplied by the sample provider, not from assay-based typing.

V lost 7 bases and J lost 10 bases, and the count of bases not matched to a germline gene is 10. Its CDR3 holds 13 amino acids, cysteine through phenylalanine. The read is trimmed to its CDR3 DNA, 39 bases read in frame from base 1. CDR1 SNHLY and CDR2 FYNNEI are derived from the germline V gene. In the case of this clone: Its antigen has not been determined. Base qualities are not provided; no much larger clone lies one nucleotide away.

The investigation overall reported the following: The quantity of clinical and demographic metadata differed by source and by participant and was supplied without curation.

The immunoSEQ Assay, a bias-controlled multiplex PCR, was used to amplify TCRbeta CDR3 regions from genomic DNA. As for the original processing: Nucleated cell counts per sample were estimated from amplification of reference gene primers within the assay. Sequence reads were collapsed and filtered to measure the absolute abundance of every unique TCRbeta CDR3 rearrangement. For each sample, productive Simpson clonality was calculated as the square root of Simpson's diversity index across productive rearrangements. TCRdb stores this immuneACCESS table with in-frame sequences only. Part of the clones is absent; in the studies checked, under half of the shortfall reflects unresolved V genes, and no reason is known for the rest. Clone size and the V and J calls come from that table; the DNA yielded D and trimming. Recorded for this sample are roughly 400,000 clones; 80% to 90% of them occurred a single time. The top ten clonotypes cover more than 0.95% of the sample.

In the prospective study, participants were about 18 to 90 years old, resided in 20 to 30 geographic areas of the United States, and were enrolled through a virtual design. In the prospective study, participants were assigned to cohorts based on the clinical history participants reported in a screening survey and a study questionnaire. ImmuneRACE Cohort 3 recovered participants were defined by two consecutive negative NP/OP PCR tests, healthcare professional clearance, or symptom resolution. Each participant in the prospective study had whole blood, serum and a nasopharyngeal or oropharyngeal swab collected by mobile phlebotomists. Additional blood draws and questionnaires over an approximately two-month period could optionally be provided by prospective study participants. Before DNA extraction, blood samples from the prospective study were shipped at room temperature or frozen.

This TCR derives from a man aged 25 to 40 who had recovered from COVID-19. Sequencing was carried out using PBMCs or T cells enriched from blood (not recorded which). The receptor chain draws on TRBV2 and TRBJ2-1; the central 7 bases match TRBD2. In nucleotides, the sequence is TGTGCCAGCATGGGAGGGGCCGGACGGGAGCAGTTCTTC. The resulting protein is CASMGGAGREQFF.